The TCR beta chain described here comes from a study of blood T cell repertoires in COVID-19. Measured with immunoSEQ multiplex PCR; TCRdb has only the in-frame clones, and not every one. The table records hundreds of thousands of clones, 80% to 90% of them present only once. Assignments of participants to cohorts depended upon their own reported clinical history. The CDR3 loop spans 14 amino acids. This TCR came from a young man who had recovered from COVID-19. This chain links TRBV21-1 with TRBJ2-4; the D segment call TRBD2 is taken from the table without a DNA check. TRBV21-1 is given as a pseudogene. Sequencing was done on a sample of PBMCs or T cells enriched from blood (not recorded which). The CDR3 reads CASSTERAKNIQYF. The CDR3 region has the DNA TGTGCCAGCAGCACGGAGAGAGCCAAAAACATTCAGTACTTC.